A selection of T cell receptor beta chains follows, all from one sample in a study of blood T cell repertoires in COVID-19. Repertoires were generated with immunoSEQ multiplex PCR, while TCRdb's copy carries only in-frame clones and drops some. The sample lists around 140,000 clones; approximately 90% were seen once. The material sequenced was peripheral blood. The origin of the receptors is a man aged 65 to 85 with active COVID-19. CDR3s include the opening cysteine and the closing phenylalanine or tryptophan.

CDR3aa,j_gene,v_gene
CASRRGLDLNEQFF,TRBJ2-1,TRBV9
CASSPASSGNYEQYF,TRBJ2-7,TRBV18
CASSNPTSYTQYF,TRBJ2-3,TRBV28
CASSMQVFEQYF,TRBJ2-7,TRBV7-2
CASSPDRDPTEAFF,TRBJ1-1,TRBV18
CASSHPGGPENTIYF,TRBJ1-3,TRBV4-2
CSATGRGENIQYF,TRBJ2-4,TRBV29-1
CASSQDQAGWNGYTF,TRBJ1-2,TRBV4-1
CASSLGQLNTEAFF,TRBJ1-1,TRBV7-2
CASSLVLAGGGDKNIQYF,TRBJ2-4,TRBV11-2
CATSRGEGTSTDTQYF,TRBJ2-3,TRBV15
CAVDPGQGALNTEAFF,TRBJ1-1,TRBV10-3
CASSPVGSPYQETQYF,TRBJ2-5,TRBV5-6
CASSVGLASTDTQYF,TRBJ2-3,TRBV9
CASRGGLGPSGSYEQYF,TRBJ2-7,TRBV5-1
CASSQPDREAFF,TRBJ1-1,TRBV3-1/TRBV3-2
CASRVAGGIEQYF,TRBJ2-7,TRBV25-1
CASSPGSGGISYEQYF,TRBJ2-7,TRBV5-4
CSVRRQGLYGYTF,TRBJ1-2,TRBV29-1
CASSSPSGAGGSYEQYF,TRBJ2-7,TRBV28
CASSPSGREGETQYF,TRBJ2-5,TRBV7-3
CATSGREGRVGVGFLYEQYF,TRBJ2-7,TRBV28
CASSWGLGEQYF,TRBJ2-7,TRBV7-2
CASSLTSGVGASTDTQYF,TRBJ2-3,TRBV5-1
CASSALPGLSDTQYF,TRBJ2-3,TRBV9